The clone carrying this T cell receptor beta chain was observed a handful of times. The V and J ends lost 7 bases and 5 bases respectively, with 14 bases between them. The CDR3 extends over 14 amino acids. Per germline, CDR1 MDHEN and CDR2 SYDVKM. The data stem from a study of identical twins. TCRdb called the 5' RACE reads again in MiXCR, with one record for every CDR3 protein. The sample carries 700,000 to 950,000 distinct CDR3 sequences, more than 9% recorded once. The sample also formed part of further work on yellow fever vaccine responses in identical twins.

Input material: PBMCs. J is TRBJ2-2 and V is TRBV28; D not resolved. This clonotype was sampled from a woman aged 18 to 35 in good health. The CDR3 coding sequence is TGTGCCAGCACTCGGCTAGTTGGGACCGGGGAGCTGTTTTTT. Translated, it gives CASTRLVGTGELFF.